This T cell receptor (beta chain) stems from a study of blood T cell repertoires in COVID-19. Study background: Whether acute or convalescent, the COVID-19 samples came from the United States, Italy and Spain. In each case, the material was cDNA or gDNA derived from T cells, B-cell-depleted T cells, or PBMCs.

From germline, CDR1 is DFQATT and CDR2 SNEGSKA (reference sequence). The V and J ends lost 3 bases and 2 bases respectively, with 14 bases between them. The CDR3 covers 15 residues. Clinical history reported by participants formed the basis on which cohorts were assigned. Measured with immunoSEQ multiplex PCR; TCRdb has only the in-frame clones, and not every one. The table lists some 200,000 clones, about four fifths of them singletons. Sequenced input: PBMCs or T cells enriched from blood (not recorded which). The receptor's source is a woman in her forties or fifties who had been exposed to COVID-19. The rearrangement links TRBV20-1 to TRBJ2-1; a weak D match, TRBD1 (5 bases). CDR3 amino acids: CSASPGHQAYNEQFF. Written as DNA, the CDR3 is TGCAGTGCTAGTCCCGGACACCAAGCCTACAATGAGCAGTTCTTC.